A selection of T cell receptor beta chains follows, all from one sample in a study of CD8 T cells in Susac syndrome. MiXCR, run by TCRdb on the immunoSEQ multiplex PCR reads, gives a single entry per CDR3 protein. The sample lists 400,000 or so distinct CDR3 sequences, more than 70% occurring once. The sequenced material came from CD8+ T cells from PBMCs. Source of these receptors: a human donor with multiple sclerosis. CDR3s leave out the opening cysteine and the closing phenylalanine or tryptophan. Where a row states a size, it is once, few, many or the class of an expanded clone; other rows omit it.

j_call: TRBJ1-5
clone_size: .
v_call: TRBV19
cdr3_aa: ASSLTGNQPQH

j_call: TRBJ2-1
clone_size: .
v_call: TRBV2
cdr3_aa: AAQDNEQF

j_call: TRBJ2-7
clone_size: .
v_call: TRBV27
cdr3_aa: ASSHEYTISYEQY

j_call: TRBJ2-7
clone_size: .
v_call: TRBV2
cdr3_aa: ASGPGLDTYEQY

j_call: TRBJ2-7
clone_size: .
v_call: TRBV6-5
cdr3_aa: ASSYSGQGFYEQY

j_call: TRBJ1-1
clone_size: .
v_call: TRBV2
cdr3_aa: ASIIGIEAF

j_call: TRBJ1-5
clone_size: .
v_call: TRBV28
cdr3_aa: ASRDSSGNQPQH

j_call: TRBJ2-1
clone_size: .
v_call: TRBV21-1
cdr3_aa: ASSPTDRMFPNEQF

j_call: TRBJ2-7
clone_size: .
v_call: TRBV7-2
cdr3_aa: ASSLASGNEQY

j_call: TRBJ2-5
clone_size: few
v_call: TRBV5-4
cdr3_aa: ASSLPRETQY

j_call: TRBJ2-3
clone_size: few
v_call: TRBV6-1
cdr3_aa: ASSEALAGGTDTQY

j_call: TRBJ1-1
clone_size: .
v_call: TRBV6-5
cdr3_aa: ASSSTQGRRTEAF

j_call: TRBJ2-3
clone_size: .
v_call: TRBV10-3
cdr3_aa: AIRGTGPDHSTDTQY

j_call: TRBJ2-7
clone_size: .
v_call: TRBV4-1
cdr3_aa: ASSQARAPYEQY

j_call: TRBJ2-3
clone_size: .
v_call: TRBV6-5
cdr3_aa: ASSYSPGMTYTDTQY

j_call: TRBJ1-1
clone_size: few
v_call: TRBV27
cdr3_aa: ASSLQGFTEAF

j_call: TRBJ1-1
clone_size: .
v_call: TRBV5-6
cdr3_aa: ASSLAGDAAF

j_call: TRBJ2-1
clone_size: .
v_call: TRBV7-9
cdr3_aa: ASSFSVTVPSYNEQF

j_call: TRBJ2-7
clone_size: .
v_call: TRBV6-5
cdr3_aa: ASSLNDEQY

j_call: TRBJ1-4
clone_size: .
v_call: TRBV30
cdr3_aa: AWSNSTLANEKLF

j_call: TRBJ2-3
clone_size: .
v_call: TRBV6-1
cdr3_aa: ASSEAGERASTDTQY

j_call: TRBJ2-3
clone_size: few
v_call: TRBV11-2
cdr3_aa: ASSRVPGLSTDTQY